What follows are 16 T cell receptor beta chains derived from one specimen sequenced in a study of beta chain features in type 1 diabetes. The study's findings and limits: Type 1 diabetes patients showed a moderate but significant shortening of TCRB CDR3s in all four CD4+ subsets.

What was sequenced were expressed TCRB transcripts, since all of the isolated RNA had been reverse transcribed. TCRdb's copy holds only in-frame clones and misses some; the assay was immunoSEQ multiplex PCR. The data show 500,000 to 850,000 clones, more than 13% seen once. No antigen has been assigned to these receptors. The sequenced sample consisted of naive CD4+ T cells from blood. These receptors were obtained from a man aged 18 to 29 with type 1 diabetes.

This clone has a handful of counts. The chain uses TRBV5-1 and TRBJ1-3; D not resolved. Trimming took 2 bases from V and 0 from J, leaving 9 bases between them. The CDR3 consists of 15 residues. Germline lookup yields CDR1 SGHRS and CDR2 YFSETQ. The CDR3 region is CASSFADNSGNTIYF. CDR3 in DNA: TGCGCCAGCAGCTTCGCAGACAACTCTGGAAACACCATATATTTT.

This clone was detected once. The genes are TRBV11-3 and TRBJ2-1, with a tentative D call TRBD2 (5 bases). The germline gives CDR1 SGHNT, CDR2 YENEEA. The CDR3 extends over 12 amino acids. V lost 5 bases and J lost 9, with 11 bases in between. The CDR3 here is CASSHPAGEQFF. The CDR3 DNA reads TGTGCCAGCAGCCATCCCGCGGGTGAGCAGTTCTTC.

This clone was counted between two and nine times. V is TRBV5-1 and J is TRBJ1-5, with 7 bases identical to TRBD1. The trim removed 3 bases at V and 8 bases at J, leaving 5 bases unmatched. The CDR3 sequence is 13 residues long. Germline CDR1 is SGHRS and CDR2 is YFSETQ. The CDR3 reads CASSSRRGEPQHF. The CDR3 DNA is TGCGCCAGCAGCTCCCGCAGGGGGGAGCCCCAGCATTTT.

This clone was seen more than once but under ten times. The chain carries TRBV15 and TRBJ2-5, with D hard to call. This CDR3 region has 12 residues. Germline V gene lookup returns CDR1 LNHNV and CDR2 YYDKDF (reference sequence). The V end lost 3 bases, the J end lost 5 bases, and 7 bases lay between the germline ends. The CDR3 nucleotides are TGTGCCACCAGCAGTCACCGGGAGACCCAGTACTTC. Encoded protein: CATSSHRETQYF.

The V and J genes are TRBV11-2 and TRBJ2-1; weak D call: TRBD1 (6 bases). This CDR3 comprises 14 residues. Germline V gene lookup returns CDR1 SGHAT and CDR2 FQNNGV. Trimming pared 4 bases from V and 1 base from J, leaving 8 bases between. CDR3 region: CASSSTGSYNEQFF. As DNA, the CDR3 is TGTGCCAGCAGCTCCACAGGGTCCTACAATGAGCAGTTCTTC.

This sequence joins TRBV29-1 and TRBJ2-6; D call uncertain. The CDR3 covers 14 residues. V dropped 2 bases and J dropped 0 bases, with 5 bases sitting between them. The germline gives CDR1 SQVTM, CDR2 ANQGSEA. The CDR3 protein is CSVEWDSGANVLTF. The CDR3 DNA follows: TGCAGCGTTGAATGGGACTCTGGGGCCAACGTCCTGACTTTC.

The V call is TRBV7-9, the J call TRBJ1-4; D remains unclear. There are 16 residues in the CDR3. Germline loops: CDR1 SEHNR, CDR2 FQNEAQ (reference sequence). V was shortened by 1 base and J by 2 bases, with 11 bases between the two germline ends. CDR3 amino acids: CASSLGPPGTNEKLFF. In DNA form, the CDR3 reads TGTGCCAGCAGCTTAGGTCCGCCGGGCACTAATGAAAAACTGTTTTTT.

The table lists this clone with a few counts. CDR3 in amino acids: CASSQGADNWGEQFF. CDR3 bases: TGCGCCAGCAGCCAAGGAGCGGACAATTGGGGTGAGCAGTTCTTC. This rearrangement joins TRBV4-3 to TRBJ2-1; D may be TRBD1 or TRBD2 (5 bases each). V was clipped by 1 base and J by 9 bases, with 16 bases between them. This CDR3 region has 15 residues. Germline V CDR1 and CDR2: LGHNA, YSLEER.

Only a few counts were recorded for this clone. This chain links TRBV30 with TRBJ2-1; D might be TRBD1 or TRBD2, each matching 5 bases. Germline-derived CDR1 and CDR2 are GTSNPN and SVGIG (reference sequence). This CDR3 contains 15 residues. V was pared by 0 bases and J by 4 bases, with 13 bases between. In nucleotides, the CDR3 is TGTGCCTGGAGTGTCTTCAGGGAGCGATACAATGAGCAGTTCTTC. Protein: CAWSVFRERYNEQFF.

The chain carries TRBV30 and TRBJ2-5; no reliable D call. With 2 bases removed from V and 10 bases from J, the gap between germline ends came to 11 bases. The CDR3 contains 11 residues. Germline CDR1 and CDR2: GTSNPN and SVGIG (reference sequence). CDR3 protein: CAWSSRVDQYF. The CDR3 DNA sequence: TGTGCCTGGAGTTCACGGGTAGACCAGTACTTC.

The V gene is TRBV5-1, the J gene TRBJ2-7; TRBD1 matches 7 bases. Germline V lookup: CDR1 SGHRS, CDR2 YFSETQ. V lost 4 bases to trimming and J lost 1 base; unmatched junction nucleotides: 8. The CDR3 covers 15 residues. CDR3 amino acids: CASSPDRVPSYEQYF. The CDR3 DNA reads TGCGCCAGCAGCCCCGACAGGGTACCTTCCTACGAGCAGTACTTC.

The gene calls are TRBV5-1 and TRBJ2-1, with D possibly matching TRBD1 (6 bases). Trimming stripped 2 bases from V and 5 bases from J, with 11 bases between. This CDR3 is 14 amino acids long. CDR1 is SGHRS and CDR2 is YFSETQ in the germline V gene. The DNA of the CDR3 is TGCGCCAGCAGCTTCCCGGGACACCACAATGAGCAGTTCTTC. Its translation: CASSFPGHHNEQFF. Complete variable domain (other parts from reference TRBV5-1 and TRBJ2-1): KAGVTQTPRYLIKTRGQQVTLSCSPISGHRSVSWYQQTPGQGLQFLFEYFSETQRNKGNFPGRFSGRQFSNSRSEMNVSTLELGDSALYLCASSFPGHHNEQFFGPGTRLTVL.

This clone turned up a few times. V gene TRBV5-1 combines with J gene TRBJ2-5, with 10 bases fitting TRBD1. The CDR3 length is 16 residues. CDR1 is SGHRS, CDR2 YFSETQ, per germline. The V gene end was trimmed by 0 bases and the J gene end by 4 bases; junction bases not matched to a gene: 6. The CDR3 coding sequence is TGCGCCAGCAGCTTGGCCGGGACAGGGGTCGGAGAGACCCAGTACTTC. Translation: CASSLAGTGVGETQYF.

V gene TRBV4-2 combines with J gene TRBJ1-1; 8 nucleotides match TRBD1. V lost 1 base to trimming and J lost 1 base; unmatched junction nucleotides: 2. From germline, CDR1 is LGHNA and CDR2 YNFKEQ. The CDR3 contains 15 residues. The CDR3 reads CASSQGQGTNTEAFF. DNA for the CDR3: TGTGCCAGCAGCCAAGGACAGGGGACGAACACTGAAGCTTTCTTT.

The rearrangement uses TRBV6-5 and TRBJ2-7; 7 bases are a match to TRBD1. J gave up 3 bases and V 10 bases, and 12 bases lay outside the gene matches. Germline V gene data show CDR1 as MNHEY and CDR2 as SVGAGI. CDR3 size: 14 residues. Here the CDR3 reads CATTPGQGVYEQYF. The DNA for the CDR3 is TGTGCCACCACCCCCGGGCAGGGGGTCTACGAGCAGTACTTC.

CDR3 nucleotides: TGTGCCAGCAGTTACTCAAGGAGTTACATGAACACTGAAGCTTTCTTT. Residues: CASSYSRSYMNTEAFF. This chain uses TRBV6-5 with TRBJ1-1, with D hard to call. The CDR3 extends over 16 amino acids. The V and J ends lost 0 bases and 0 bases respectively, with 11 bases between them. Germline V gives CDR1 MNHEY, CDR2 SVGAGI.